What follows are 10 T cell receptor beta chains derived from one specimen sequenced in a study of radiotherapy plus CTLA-4 blockade in lung cancer. Profiling relied on immunoSEQ multiplex PCR, and the TCRdb table lists in-frame clones only, not all of them. The profile shows roughly 90,000 clones, 78% of them singletons. The sequenced sample was peripheral blood, obtained from a patient treated with radiotherapy plus ipilimumab. The source is a human donor with non-small cell lung cancer who had a partial response to radiotherapy plus ipilimumab. Some clones in this sample may be carry-over from other donors' samples.

CDR3 amino acids: CAIRAGEGILLPDTQYF. The CDR3 nucleotides are TGTGCCATCCGAGCTGGGGAGGGGATCTTATTACCAGATACGCAGTATTTT. The chain recombines TRBV10-3 with TRBJ2-3, with 7 bases that match TRBD2. Looked up from germline, CDR1 is ENHRY and CDR2 is SYGVKD. V shed 8 bases and J 4 bases; nucleotides not matched to a gene: 18. The CDR3 has 17 residues.

The V and J genes are TRBV18 and TRBJ2-1; 11 bases line up with TRBD2. Germline V gene data show CDR1 as KGHSH and CDR2 as LQKENI. The CDR3 is 15 residues long. V lost 3 bases and J lost 3; bases outside the gene matches: 1. The CDR3 DNA reads as TGTGCCAGCTCACCGGGGACTAGCGGCTACAATGAGCAGTTCTTC. It codes for CASSPGTSGYNEQFF.

This rearrangement joins TRBV2 to TRBJ2-1, with D possibly being TRBD2 (7 bases). Per the germline V gene, CDR1 is SNHLY and CDR2 is FYNNEI. This CDR3 region has 14 residues. V lost 6 bases, J lost 8 bases, and 17 bases lay in between. The CDR3 region has the DNA TGTGCCAGCAGGGAGGGGGGGGCTGGGGATGAGCAGTTCTTC. Its protein is CASREGGAGDEQFF.

The V call is TRBV7-2, the J call TRBJ2-5; possibly TRBD1 for D (6 bases). V lost 5 bases to trimming and J lost 1 base, with 8 bases between them. Germline V lookup: CDR1 SGHTA, CDR2 FQGNSA. This CDR3 contains 13 residues. This CDR3 is CASSPTGQETQYF. CDR3 nucleotides: TGTGCCAGCAGCCCGACAGGCCAAGAGACCCAGTACTTC.

The rearrangement links TRBV29-1 to TRBJ2-7; D uncertain. The CDR3 is 14 amino acids. V was trimmed by 4 bases and J by 2 bases, leaving 15 bases between them. The germline V gene has CDR1 SQVTM and CDR2 ANQGSEA. The DNA of the CDR3 is TGCAGCGTTGCAATTAACCGCGGCGCCTACGAGCAGTACTTC. It specifies CSVAINRGAYEQYF.

This chain uses TRBV5-6 with TRBJ1-2; D is unclear. Trimming shortened V by 4 bases and J by 8 bases, and 18 bases separated the two germline ends. Per germline, CDR1 SGHDT and CDR2 YYEEEE. This CDR3 is 14 amino acids long. CDR3: CASSAYGMDGGYTF. The CDR3 nucleotides read TGTGCCAGCAGCGCTTACGGGATGGATGGGGGCTACACCTTC.

V gene TRBV9 combines with J gene TRBJ2-1; 7 nucleotides match TRBD2. The trim removed 2 bases at V and 2 bases at J, leaving 7 bases unmatched. Germline V CDR1 and CDR2: SGDLS, YYNGEE. The CDR3 is 16 amino acids. CDR3: CASSVGGVQAYNEQFF. DNA for the CDR3: TGTGCCAGCAGCGTGGGGGGGGTTCAGGCCTACAATGAGCAGTTCTTC. Together with reference TRBV9 and TRBJ2-1, the CDR3 gives the full variable domain: DSGVTQTPKHLITATGQRVTLRCSPRSGDLSVYWYQQSLDQGLQFLIQYYNGEERAKGNILERFSAQQFPDLHSELNLSSLELGDSALYFCASSVGGVQAYNEQFFGPGTRLTVL.

The V call is TRBV7-2, the J call TRBJ1-1; 7 bases fit TRBD1. The germline V gene has CDR1 SGHTA and CDR2 FQGNSA. The CDR3 has 14 amino acids. Trimming removed 3 bases from V and 2 bases from J; junction bases left unmatched: 3. This chain's CDR3 is CASSFRQGNTEAFF. CDR3 bases: TGTGCCAGCAGCTTCAGACAGGGAAACACTGAAGCTTTCTTT.

The J gene is TRBJ2-5, the V gene TRBV2, with D hard to call. Germline assignment: CDR1 SNHLY and CDR2 FYNNEI. V dropped 1 base and J dropped 4 bases, with 13 bases sitting between them. The CDR3 spans 15 residues. Here the CDR3 reads CASSEGPRLGETQYF. The CDR3 DNA sequence: TGTGCCAGCAGTGAAGGCCCGAGGCTAGGAGAGACCCAGTACTTC. The whole variable domain, filled in from reference TRBV2 and TRBJ2-5, reads EPEVTQTPSHQVTQMGQEVILRCVPISNHLYFYWYRQILGQKVEFLVSFYNNEISEKSEIFDDQFSVERPDGSNFTLKIRSTKLEDSAMYFCASSEGPRLGETQYFGPGTRLLVL.

The chain couples TRBV28 to TRBJ1-1; 8 bases match TRBD1. The CDR3 runs to 14 residues. The junction had 3 bases not matched to a gene; V was cut back by 3 bases and J by 3 bases. CDR1 MDHEN and CDR2 SYDVKM come from the germline V gene. Here the CDR3 reads CASSFRTGYTEAFF. CDR3 coding DNA: TGTGCCAGCAGTTTCCGGACAGGGTACACTGAAGCTTTCTTT.